Here is one TCR beta chain with its context. One base away lies a much larger clone, so this may be a sequencing read error. These data belong to a study of T cells in Graves' hyperthyroidism and ophthalmopathy. Germline V gene data show CDR1 as SGHAT and CDR2 as FQNNGV. Losses at the gene ends were 6 bases for V and 9 bases for J; bases not matched to a gene: 14. CDR3 size: 15 residues. The TCR beta CDR3 regions underwent amplification using RNA transcripts as the source. When the TCR CDR3 underwent first-round RT-PCR, the HTBI primer set was used. TCRdb reprocessed the multiplex PCR reads via MiXCR and lists one record per CDR3 protein. The table records about 480,000 distinct CDR3 sequences, 14% of them present only once.

The sequenced sample was blood. The chain is built from TRBV11-2 and TRBJ2-7, with 10 nucleotides matching TRBD2. The receptor was derived from a woman under 30 with Graves' hyperthyroidism. CDR3 sequence (DNA): TGTGCCAGCAGTGCATCCGGGACTAGCGCTAACGGGCAGTACTTC. It specifies CASSASGTSANGQYF.